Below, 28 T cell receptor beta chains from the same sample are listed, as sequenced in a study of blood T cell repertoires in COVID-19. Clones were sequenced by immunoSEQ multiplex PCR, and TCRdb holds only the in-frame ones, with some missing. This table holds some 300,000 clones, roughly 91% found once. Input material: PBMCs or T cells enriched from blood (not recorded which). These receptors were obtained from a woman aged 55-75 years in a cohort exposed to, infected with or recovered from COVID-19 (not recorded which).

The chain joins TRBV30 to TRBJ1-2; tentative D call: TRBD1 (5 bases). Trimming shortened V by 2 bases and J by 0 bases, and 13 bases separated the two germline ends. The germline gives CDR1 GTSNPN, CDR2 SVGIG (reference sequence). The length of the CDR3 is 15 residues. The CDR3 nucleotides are TGTGCCTGGAGTCCCACAGGTCGTGCTAACTATGGCTACACCTTC. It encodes CAWSPTGRANYGYTF. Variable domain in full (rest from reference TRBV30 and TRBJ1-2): SQTIHQWPATLVQPVGSPLSLECTVEGTSNPNLYWYRQAAGRGLQLLFYSVGIGQISSEVPQNLSASRPQDRQFILSSKKLLLSDSGFYLCAWSPTGRANYGYTFGSGTRLTVV.

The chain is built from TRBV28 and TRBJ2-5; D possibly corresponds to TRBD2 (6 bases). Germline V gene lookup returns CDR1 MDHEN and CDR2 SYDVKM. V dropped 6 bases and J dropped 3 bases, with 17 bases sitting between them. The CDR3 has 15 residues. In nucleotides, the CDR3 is TGTGCCAGCAGGCTGGTCGCGGGGCGGAAAGAGACCCAGTACTTC. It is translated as CASRLVAGRKETQYF. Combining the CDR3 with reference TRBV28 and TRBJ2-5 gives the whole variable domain DVKVTQSSRYLVKRTGEKVFLECVQDMDHENMFWYRQDPGLGLRLIYFSYDVKMKEKGDIPEGYSVSREKKERFSLILESASTNQTSMYLCASRLVAGRKETQYFGPGTRLLVL.

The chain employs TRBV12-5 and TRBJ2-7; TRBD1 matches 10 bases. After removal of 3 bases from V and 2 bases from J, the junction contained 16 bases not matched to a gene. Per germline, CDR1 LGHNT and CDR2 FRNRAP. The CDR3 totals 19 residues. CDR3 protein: CASGFGTGDSGAAAYEQYF. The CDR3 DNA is TGTGCTAGTGGTTTTGGGACAGGGGATAGCGGGGCCGCTGCCTACGAGCAGTACTTC.

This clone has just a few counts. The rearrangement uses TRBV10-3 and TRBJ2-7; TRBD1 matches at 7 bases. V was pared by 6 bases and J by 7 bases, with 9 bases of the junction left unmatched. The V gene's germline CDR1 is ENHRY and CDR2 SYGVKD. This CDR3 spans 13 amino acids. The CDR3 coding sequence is TGTGCCATCAGGACTGACAGGGCAGAGGAGCAGTACTTC. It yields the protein CAIRTDRAEEQYF.

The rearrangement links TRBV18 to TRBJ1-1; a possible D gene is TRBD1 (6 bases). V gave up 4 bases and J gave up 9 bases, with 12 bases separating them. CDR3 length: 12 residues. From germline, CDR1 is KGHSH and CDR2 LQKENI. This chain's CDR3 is CASSQLGQQAFF. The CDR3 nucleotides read TGTGCCAGCTCACAGCTTGGACAGCAAGCTTTCTTT.

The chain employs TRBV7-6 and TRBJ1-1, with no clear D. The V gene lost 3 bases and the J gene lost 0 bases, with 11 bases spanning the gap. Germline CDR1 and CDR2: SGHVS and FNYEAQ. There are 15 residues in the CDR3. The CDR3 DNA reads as TGTGCCAGCAGCTTCGGTGGTAATTTGAACACTGAAGCTTTCTTT. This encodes CASSFGGNLNTEAFF.

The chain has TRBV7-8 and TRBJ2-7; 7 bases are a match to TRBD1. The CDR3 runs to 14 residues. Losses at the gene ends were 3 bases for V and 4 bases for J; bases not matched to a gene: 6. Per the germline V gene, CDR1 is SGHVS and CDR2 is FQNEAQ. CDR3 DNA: TGTGCCAGCAGCTTTCCGGGACAGAAATACGAGCAGTACTTC. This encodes CASSFPGQKYEQYF.

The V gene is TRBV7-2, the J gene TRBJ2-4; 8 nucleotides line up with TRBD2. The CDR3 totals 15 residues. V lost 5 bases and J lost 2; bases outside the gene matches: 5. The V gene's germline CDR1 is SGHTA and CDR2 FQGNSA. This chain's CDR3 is CASSPSGSPKNIQYF. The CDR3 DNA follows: TGTGCCAGCAGCCCAAGCGGGAGCCCCAAAAACATTCAGTACTTC.

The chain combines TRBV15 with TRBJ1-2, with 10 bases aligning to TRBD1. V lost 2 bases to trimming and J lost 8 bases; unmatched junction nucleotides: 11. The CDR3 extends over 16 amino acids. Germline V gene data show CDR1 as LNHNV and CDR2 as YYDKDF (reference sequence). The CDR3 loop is CATSRHLGTGVQGYTF. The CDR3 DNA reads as TGTGCCACCAGCAGACACCTTGGGACAGGGGTACAGGGCTACACCTTC.

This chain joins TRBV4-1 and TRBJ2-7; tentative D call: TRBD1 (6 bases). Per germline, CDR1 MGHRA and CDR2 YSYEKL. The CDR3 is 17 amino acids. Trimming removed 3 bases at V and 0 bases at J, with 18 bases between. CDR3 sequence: CASSHPLTGPLSYEQYF. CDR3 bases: TGCGCCAGCAGCCACCCCTTGACAGGACCTCTCTCCTACGAGCAGTACTTC.

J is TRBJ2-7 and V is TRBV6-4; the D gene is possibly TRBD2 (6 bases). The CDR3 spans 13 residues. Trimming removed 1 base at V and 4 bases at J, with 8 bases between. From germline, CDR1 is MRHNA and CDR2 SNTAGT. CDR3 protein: CASSDWAGYEQYF. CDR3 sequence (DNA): TGTGCCAGCAGTGACTGGGCGGGGTACGAGCAGTACTTC.

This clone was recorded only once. CDR3 sequence (DNA): TGTGCCAGCAGTACCCCTGGACTAGCGGGGGGCACCGGGGAGCTGTTTTTT. This gives the protein CASSTPGLAGGTGELFF. V usage is TRBV2 and J usage is TRBJ2-2, with 14 positions matching TRBD2. CDR1 SNHLY and CDR2 FYNNEI come from the germline V gene. The CDR3 length is 17 residues. V was clipped by 5 bases and J by 4 bases; unmatched bases: 6.

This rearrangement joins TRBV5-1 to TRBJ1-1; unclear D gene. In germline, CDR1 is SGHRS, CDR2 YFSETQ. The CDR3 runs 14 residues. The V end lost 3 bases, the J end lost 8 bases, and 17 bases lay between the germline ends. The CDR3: CASSSAALFAEAFF. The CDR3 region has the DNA TGCGCCAGCAGCTCCGCTGCACTTTTCGCCGAAGCTTTCTTT. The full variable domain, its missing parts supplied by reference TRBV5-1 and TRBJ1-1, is KAGVTQTPRYLIKTRGQQVTLSCSPISGHRSVSWYQQTPGQGLQFLFEYFSETQRNKGNFPGRFSGRQFSNSRSEMNVSTLELGDSALYLCASSSAALFAEAFFGQGTRLTVV.

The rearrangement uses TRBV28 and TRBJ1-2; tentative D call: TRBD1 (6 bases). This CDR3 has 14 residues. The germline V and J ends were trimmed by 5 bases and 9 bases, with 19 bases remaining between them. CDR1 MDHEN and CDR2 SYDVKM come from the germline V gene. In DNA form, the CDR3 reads TGTGCCAGCAGTCCCCTTCCCGACAGGTTGCGCTACACCTTC. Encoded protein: CASSPLPDRLRYTF.

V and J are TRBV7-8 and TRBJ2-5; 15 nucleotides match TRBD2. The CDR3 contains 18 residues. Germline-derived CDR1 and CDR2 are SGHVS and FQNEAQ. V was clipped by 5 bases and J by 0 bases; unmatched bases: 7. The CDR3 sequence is CASSLGTSGRPYQETQYF. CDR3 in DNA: TGTGCCAGCAGCCTAGGGACTAGCGGGAGGCCGTACCAAGAGACCCAGTACTTC.

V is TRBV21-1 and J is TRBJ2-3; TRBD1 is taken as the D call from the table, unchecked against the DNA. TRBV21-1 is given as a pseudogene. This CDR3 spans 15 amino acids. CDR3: CASSKGTGGCDTQYF. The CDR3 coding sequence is TGTGCCAGCAGCAAAGGGACAGGGGGCTGCGATACGCAGTATTTT.

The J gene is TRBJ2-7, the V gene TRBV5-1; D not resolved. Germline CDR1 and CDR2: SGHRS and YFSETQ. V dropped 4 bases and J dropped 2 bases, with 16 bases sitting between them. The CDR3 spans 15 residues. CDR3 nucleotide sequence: TGCGCCAGCAGCCGACTCACTATCAGAACCTACGAGCAGTACTTC. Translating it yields CASSRLTIRTYEQYF.

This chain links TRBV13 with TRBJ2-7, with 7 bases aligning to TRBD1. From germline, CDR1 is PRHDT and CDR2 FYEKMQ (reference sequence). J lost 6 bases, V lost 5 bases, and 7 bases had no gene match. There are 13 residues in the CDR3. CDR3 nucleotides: TGTGCCAGCAGCCACGACAGGGCTGGCGAGCAGTACTTC. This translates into CASSHDRAGEQYF. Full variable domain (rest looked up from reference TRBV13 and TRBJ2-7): AAGVIQSPRHLIKEKRETATLKCYPIPRHDTVYWYQQGPGQDPQFLISFYEKMQSDKGSIPDRFSAQQFSDYHSELNMSSLELGDSALYFCASSHDRAGEQYFGPGTRLTVT.

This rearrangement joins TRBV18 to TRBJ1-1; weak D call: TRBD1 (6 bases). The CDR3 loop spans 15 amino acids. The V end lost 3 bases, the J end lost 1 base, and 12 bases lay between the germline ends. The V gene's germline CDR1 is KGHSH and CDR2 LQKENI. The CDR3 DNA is TGTGCCAGCTCACCGATGGGGGCTGAGAACACTGAAGCTTTCTTT. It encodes CASSPMGAENTEAFF.

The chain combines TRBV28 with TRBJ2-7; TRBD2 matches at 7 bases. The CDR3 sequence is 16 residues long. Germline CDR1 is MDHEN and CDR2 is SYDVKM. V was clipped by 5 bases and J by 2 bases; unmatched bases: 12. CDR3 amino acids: CASSEPLADTPYEQYF. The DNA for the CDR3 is TGTGCCAGCAGTGAACCCCTAGCGGACACACCCTACGAGCAGTACTTC.

The DNA for the CDR3 is TGTGCCTGGAGTGCCGTTGTGGGACTCATTAGAGAAGCTTTCTTT. This translates into CAWSAVVGLIREAFF. This chain joins TRBV30 and TRBJ1-1; perhaps TRBD1 as D (5 bases). The germline V gene encodes CDR1 GTSNPN and CDR2 SVGIG (reference sequence). Trimming removed 1 base from V and 8 bases from J, with 20 bases in between. The CDR3 has 15 amino acids.

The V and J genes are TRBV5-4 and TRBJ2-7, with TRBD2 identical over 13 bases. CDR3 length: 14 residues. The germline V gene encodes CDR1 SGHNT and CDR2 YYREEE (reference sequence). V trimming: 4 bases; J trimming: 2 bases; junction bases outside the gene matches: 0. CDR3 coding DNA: TGTGCCAGCAGCACTAGCGGGAGGGCCTACGAGCAGTACTTC. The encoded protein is CASSTSGRAYEQYF.

This CDR3 is CASTSKRQGGAEAFF. The CDR3 nucleotides read TGTGCCAGCACCTCCAAGCGACAGGGTGGCGCTGAAGCTTTCTTT. The chain is built from TRBV28 and TRBJ1-1; 7 bases are a match to TRBD1. Germline trimming cut 7 bases from V and 6 bases from J; bases unmatched to any gene: 14. Germline CDR1 and CDR2: MDHEN and SYDVKM. The CDR3 length is 15 residues.

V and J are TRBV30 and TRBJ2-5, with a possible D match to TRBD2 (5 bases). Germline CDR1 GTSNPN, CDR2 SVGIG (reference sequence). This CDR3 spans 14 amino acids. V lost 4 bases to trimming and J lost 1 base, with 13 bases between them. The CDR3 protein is CAWTVHGGQETQYF. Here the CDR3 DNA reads TGTGCCTGGACTGTACACGGAGGCCAAGAGACCCAGTACTTC.

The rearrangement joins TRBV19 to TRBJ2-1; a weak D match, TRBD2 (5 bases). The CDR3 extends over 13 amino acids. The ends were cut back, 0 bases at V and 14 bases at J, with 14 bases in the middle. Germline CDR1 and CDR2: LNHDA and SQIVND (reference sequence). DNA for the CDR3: TGTGCCAGTAGTATAGATCCGGGATCCCAAGAGTTCTTC. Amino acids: CASSIDPGSQEFF. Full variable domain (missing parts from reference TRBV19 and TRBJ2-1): DGGITQSPKYLFRKEGQNVTLSCEQNLNHDAMYWYRQDPGQGLRLIYYSQIVNDFQKGDIAEGYSVSREKKESFPLTVTSAQKNPTAFYLCASSIDPGSQEFFGPGTRLTVL.

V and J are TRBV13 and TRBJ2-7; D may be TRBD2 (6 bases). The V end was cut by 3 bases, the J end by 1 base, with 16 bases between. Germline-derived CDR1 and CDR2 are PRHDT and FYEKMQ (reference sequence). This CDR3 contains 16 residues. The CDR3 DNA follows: TGTGCCAGCAGCTTCCCTTCCGGGACTCGATCCTACGAGCAGTACTTC. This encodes CASSFPSGTRSYEQYF.

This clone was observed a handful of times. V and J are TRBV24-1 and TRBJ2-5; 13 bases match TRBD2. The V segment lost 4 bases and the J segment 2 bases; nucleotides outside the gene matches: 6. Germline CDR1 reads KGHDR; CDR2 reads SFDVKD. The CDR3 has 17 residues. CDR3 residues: CATSEGLAGVGQETQYF. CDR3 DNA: TGTGCCACCAGTGAAGGACTAGCGGGAGTTGGGCAAGAGACCCAGTACTTC.

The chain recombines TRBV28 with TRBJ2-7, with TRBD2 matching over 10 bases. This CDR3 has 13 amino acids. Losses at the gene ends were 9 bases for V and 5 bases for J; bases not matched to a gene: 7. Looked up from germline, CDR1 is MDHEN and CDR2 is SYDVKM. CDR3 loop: CASLLAGANEQYF. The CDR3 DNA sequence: TGTGCCAGTCTTCTAGCGGGAGCTAACGAGCAGTACTTC.